One sample yielded the 27 T cell receptor beta chains listed below, sequenced in a study of shared clonotypes between healthy human individuals. Assay: immunoSEQ multiplex PCR; the TCRdb copy retains only in-frame clones and omits some. The table lists around 2.5 million clones, roughly 93% of them singletons. Sequences were obtained from naive CD4+ T cells from PBMCs. The sample's subset: CD45RA+ positively selected. These receptors were collected from a man in his late teens or twenties in good health. Some clones in this sample may be carry-over from other donors' samples.

The gene calls are TRBV11-2 and TRBJ2-5; the D is unclear. V dropped 1 base and J dropped 5 bases, with 11 bases sitting between them. Germline V lookup: CDR1 SGHAT, CDR2 FQNNGV. The CDR3 covers 14 residues. The CDR3 coding sequence is TGTGCCAGCAGCTTAGGCCTGCCTCTGGAGACCCAGTACTTC. Amino acid sequence: CASSLGLPLETQYF.

V and J are TRBV5-1 and TRBJ1-3, with no clear D. Germline CDR1 SGHRS, CDR2 YFSETQ. The ends were cut back, 0 bases at V and 2 bases at J, with 15 bases in the middle. The CDR3 contains 17 residues. The CDR3 region is CASSLERFGRAGNTIYF. The CDR3 nucleotides are TGCGCCAGCAGCTTGGAACGGTTCGGGCGGGCTGGAAACACCATATATTTT.

The rearrangement links TRBV5-8 to TRBJ2-7, with D tentatively TRBD1 (5 bases). Trimming stripped 0 bases from V and 6 bases from J, with 13 bases between. The CDR3 consists of 14 residues. From germline, CDR1 is SGHTS and CDR2 YDEGEE. CDR3 in DNA: TGTGCCAGCAGCTTGGGCAGGGCATCCGTCGAGCAGTACTTC. Amino acid sequence: CASSLGRASVEQYF. The whole variable domain, remainder taken from reference TRBV5-8 and TRBJ2-7, is EAGVTQSPTHLIKTRGQQATLRCSPISGHTSVYWYQQALGLGLQFLLWYDEGEERNRGNFPPRFSGRQFPNYSSELNVNALELEDSALYLCASSLGRASVEQYFGPGTRLTVT.

The chain combines TRBV2 with TRBJ1-5; tentatively, D is TRBD1 (5 bases). Trimming shortened V by 3 bases and J by 7 bases, and 13 bases separated the two germline ends. The CDR3 length is 14 residues. CDR1 is SNHLY, CDR2 FYNNEI, per germline. This CDR3 is CASSDGQNWQPQHF. CDR3 coding DNA: TGTGCCAGCAGTGACGGACAAAACTGGCAGCCCCAGCATTTT.

This chain connects TRBV20-1 to TRBJ1-1, with 10 bases lining up with TRBD1. V lost 1 base to trimming and J lost 10 bases; unmatched junction nucleotides: 0. CDR3 length: 11 amino acids. Germline V gene data show CDR1 as DFQATT and CDR2 as SNEGSKA (reference sequence). The CDR3 DNA reads TGCAGTGCTAGAGGACAGGGGGCAGCTTTCTTT. Protein sequence: CSARGQGAAFF.

The chain couples TRBV7-2 to TRBJ2-7; the D gene is possibly TRBD1 (5 bases). V was clipped by 5 bases and J by 1 base, with 12 bases between them. Germline CDR1 reads SGHTA; CDR2 reads FQGNSA. This CDR3 has 14 residues. CDR3 nucleotide sequence: TGTGCCAGCAGCATCGACACAGGTTCCTACGAGCAGTACTTC. Protein sequence: CASSIDTGSYEQYF.

The chain recombines TRBV5-1 with TRBJ2-1, with D possibly matching TRBD1 (5 bases). The germline V gene encodes CDR1 SGHRS and CDR2 YFSETQ. CDR3 size: 12 residues. The V and J ends lost 3 bases and 10 bases respectively, with 11 bases between them. The CDR3 is CASSSGASEQFF. CDR3 nucleotide sequence: TGCGCCAGCAGCTCTGGGGCTTCGGAGCAGTTCTTC.

The chain is built from TRBV7-9 and TRBJ2-2; a weak D match, TRBD2 (5 bases). Per germline, CDR1 SEHNR and CDR2 FQNEAQ (reference sequence). The CDR3 totals 15 residues. The V and J ends lost 7 bases and 2 bases respectively, with 14 bases between them. The CDR3 loop reads CASTTRTQNTGELFF. CDR3 in DNA: TGTGCCAGCACCACTAGGACCCAAAACACCGGGGAGCTGTTTTTT. Looking up the rest from reference TRBV7-9 and TRBJ2-2 gives the full variable domain: DTGVSQNPRHKITKRGQNVTFRCDPISEHNRLYWYRQTLGQGPEFLTYFQNEAQLEKSRLLSDRFSAERPKGSFSTLEIQRTEQGDSAMYLCASTTRTQNTGELFFGEGSRLTVL.

The chain couples TRBV5-4 to TRBJ2-7; TRBD1 aligns across 12 bases. This CDR3 has 15 residues. Trimming took 2 bases from V and 6 from J; bases not matched to a gene: 6. Germline values: CDR1 SGHNT, CDR2 YYREEE (reference sequence). Here the CDR3 DNA reads TGTGCCAGCAGCTTCGGGACAGGGGGCATCGGCGAGCAGTACTTC. Protein: CASSFGTGGIGEQYF.

The chain combines TRBV9 with TRBJ2-3, with D perhaps TRBD2 (6 bases). V was clipped by 3 bases and J by 7 bases, with 21 bases between them. Germline assignment: CDR1 SGDLS and CDR2 YYNGEE. There are 16 residues in the CDR3. CDR3 coding DNA: TGTGCCAGCAGCGAGAGAGGGGACTCATGGGACCATACGCAGTATTTT. Its protein is CASSERGDSWDHTQYF.

Concerning this clone: Additional DNA sequences in this sample encode the identical CDR3. This CDR3 reads CASSLTSGSTDTQYF. The CDR3 DNA sequence: TGTGCCAGCAGCTTAACTAGCGGGAGCACAGATACGCAGTATTTT. The V and J genes are TRBV7-9 and TRBJ2-3; 9 positions match TRBD2. Germline V gene lookup returns CDR1 SEHNR and CDR2 FQNEAQ (reference sequence). The CDR3 contains 15 residues. The V segment lost 2 bases and the J segment 0 bases; nucleotides outside the gene matches: 0.

The V and J genes are TRBV7-2 and TRBJ2-2, with D unresolved. The CDR3 runs to 13 residues. V lost 2 bases and J lost 0, with 1 base in between. Per the germline V gene, CDR1 is SGHTA and CDR2 is FQGNSA. The CDR3 DNA follows: TGTGCCAGCAGCTTAACGAACACCGGGGAGCTGTTTTTT. Encoded protein: CASSLTNTGELFF.

The V and J genes are TRBV5-4 and TRBJ1-6; 7 bases are a match to TRBD1. Per germline, CDR1 SGHNT and CDR2 YYREEE (reference sequence). V was pared by 0 bases and J by 11 bases, with 5 bases of the junction left unmatched. The CDR3 is 14 amino acids. CDR3 DNA sequence: TGTGCCAGCAGCTTGGACAGGGGCGGGACACCCCTCCACTTT. Protein product: CASSLDRGGTPLHF.

V gene TRBV7-3 combines with J gene TRBJ2-1, with D possibly TRBD2 on 5 matching bases. Germline assignment: CDR1 SGHTA and CDR2 FQGTGA. The CDR3 is 14 residues long. Deletions cut 6 bases from V and 3 bases from J, with 12 bases between. As DNA, the CDR3 is TGTGCCAGCAGGCCAGACGGAGGCTACAATGAGCAGTTCTTC. It is translated as CASRPDGGYNEQFF.

The chain recombines TRBV11-2 with TRBJ1-1, with 7 positions matching TRBD1. Germline V lookup: CDR1 SGHAT, CDR2 FQNNGV. Unmatched junction bases numbered 12, after V lost 4 bases and J lost 1 base. The CDR3 sequence is 17 residues long. The CDR3 nucleotides read TGTGCCAGCAGCTACCACTCCCAGGACAGGACGAACACTGAAGCTTTCTTT. It yields the protein CASSYHSQDRTNTEAFF. The full variable domain, its missing parts supplied by reference TRBV11-2 and TRBJ1-1, is EAGVAQSPRYKIIEKRQSVAFWCNPISGHATLYWYQQILGQGPKLLIQFQNNGVVDDSQLPKDRFSAERLKGVDSTLKIQPAKLEDSAVYLCASSYHSQDRTNTEAFFGQGTRLTVV.

The chain recombines TRBV18 with TRBJ1-4; D might be TRBD1 (6 bases). Germline-derived CDR1 and CDR2 are KGHSH and LQKENI. The V gene lost 3 bases and the J gene lost 8 bases, with 13 bases spanning the gap. The CDR3 runs to 14 residues. DNA of the CDR3: TGTGCCAGCTCACCCCAACAGGGAGGAGAAAAACTGTTTTTT. Its translation: CASSPQQGGEKLFF.

This chain uses TRBV10-3 with TRBJ1-2; possibly TRBD1 for D (6 bases). Trimming left V 3 bases short and J 0 bases short, with 11 bases between. Germline V gene lookup returns CDR1 ENHRY and CDR2 SYGVKD. The CDR3 is made up of 15 amino acids. The CDR3 nucleotides read TGTGCCATCAGTGATCGGGGGGGCTCTAACTATGGCTACACCTTC. Its protein is CAISDRGGSNYGYTF.

CDR3: CATSRDPAGRGSYEQYF. CDR3 nucleotides: TGTGCCACCAGCAGAGATCCGGCGGGCAGGGGGTCCTACGAGCAGTACTTC. The chain uses TRBV15 and TRBJ2-7, with 7 bases lining up with TRBD1. V shed 0 bases, J shed 1 base, and the junction held 9 bases outside the gene matches. The germline gives CDR1 LNHNV, CDR2 YYDKDF (reference sequence). The CDR3 covers 17 residues.

The chain employs TRBV19 and TRBJ1-1; 7 bases match TRBD1. This CDR3 region has 13 residues. J was trimmed by 5 bases and V by 5 bases; bases with no gene match: 5. Germline CDR1 reads LNHDA; CDR2 reads SQIVND (reference sequence). CDR3 nucleotide sequence: TGTGCCAGTAGTTCTGTGACAGGGACTGAAGCTTTCTTT. This gives the protein CASSSVTGTEAFF.

V and J are TRBV30 and TRBJ2-1; 8 positions match TRBD2. Losses at the gene ends were 3 bases for V and 7 bases for J; bases not matched to a gene: 5. Germline assignment: CDR1 GTSNPN and CDR2 SVGIG (reference sequence). The CDR3 is 13 residues long. CDR3 sequence: CAWRREGQNEQFF. The CDR3 region has the DNA TGTGCCTGGAGACGGGAGGGCCAGAATGAGCAGTTCTTC.

The gene calls are TRBV7-8 and TRBJ2-6; maybe TRBD2 (6 bases). CDR3 size: 17 residues. In germline, CDR1 is SGHVS, CDR2 FQNEAQ. V lost 2 bases and J lost 0, with 11 bases in between. CDR3 protein: CASSLWRGPSGANVLTF. The CDR3 bases are TGTGCCAGCAGCTTATGGAGGGGACCCTCTGGGGCCAACGTCCTGACTTTC.

The chain combines TRBV7-6 with TRBJ2-3; the D is unclear. The CDR3 loop spans 13 amino acids. Trimming cost V 4 bases and J 4 bases, with 9 bases left between them. Germline CDR1 is SGHVS and CDR2 is FNYEAQ. CDR3 amino acids: CASSSQIADTQYF. CDR3 sequence (DNA): TGTGCCAGCAGCTCCCAAATAGCAGATACGCAGTATTTT.

This clone showed up just once. The V and J genes are TRBV6-1 and TRBJ1-3; D might be TRBD1 (5 bases). Trimming left V 4 bases short and J 0 bases short, with 7 bases between. The CDR3 sequence is 14 residues long. The V gene's germline CDR1 is MNHNS and CDR2 SASEGT. The CDR3: CASSGGSSGNTIYF. As DNA, the CDR3 is TGTGCCAGCAGTGGGGGGTCCTCTGGAAACACCATATATTTT.

The chain couples TRBV4-2 to TRBJ2-3, with 12 bases fitting TRBD2. From germline, CDR1 is LGHNA and CDR2 YNFKEQ. Trimming at V came to 0 bases and at J to 5 bases, leaving 6 bases not matched to a gene. This CDR3 has 17 amino acids. In nucleotides, the CDR3 is TGTGCCAGCAGCCAAGAGGCTAGCGGGAGGGCTGGAGATACGCAGTATTTT. This sequence encodes CASSQEASGRAGDTQYF.

The genes are TRBV15 and TRBJ1-4; possibly TRBD1 for D (6 bases). Trimming pared 5 bases from V and 7 bases from J, leaving 17 bases between. Germline CDR1 and CDR2: LNHNV and YYDKDF (reference sequence). CDR3 length: 15 residues. The CDR3, as DNA: TGTGCCACCAGCGAACGATGGACAGTCAGTGAAAAACTGTTTTTT. It yields the protein CATSERWTVSEKLFF.

The genes are TRBV6-6 and TRBJ2-1, with D uncertain. Germline V gene data show CDR1 as MNHNY and CDR2 as SVGAGI (reference sequence). Trimming removed 2 bases at V and 0 bases at J, with 8 bases between. The CDR3 runs to 15 residues. The CDR3, as DNA: TGTGCCAGCAGTTACCGGGTAAGCTCCTACAATGAGCAGTTCTTC. Its protein is CASSYRVSSYNEQFF.

The J gene is TRBJ2-2, the V gene TRBV2, with 12 nucleotides matching TRBD2. The CDR3 runs 16 residues. The germline gives CDR1 SNHLY, CDR2 FYNNEI. The ends lost 7 bases at V and 3 bases at J; junction bases unmatched: 6. CDR3 residues: CASTSGRAGDTGELFF. The CDR3, as DNA: TGTGCCAGCACTAGCGGGAGGGCCGGAGACACCGGGGAGCTGTTTTTT.